The clone carrying this T cell receptor (beta chain) was detected once. Time point in this sample: blood at routine non-recurrence follow-up after resection. Tumor, nontumor lung or frozen PBMC supplied whole RNA, sequenced without sorting. The source of the sample is a study of spatial heterogeneity in lung cancer. Overall study context: The donor group consisted of roughly 76 patients who had untreated, early-stage non-small cell lung cancer. The study observed each unique TCR and UMI combination more than ten times on average in raw reads.

Unique molecular identifiers tagged every individual TCR cDNA molecule. TCRdb re-called the 5' RACE reads through MiXCR, storing one row per CDR3 protein. The profile shows around 110,000 distinct CDR3 sequences, less than 15% of them singletons. The TCR comes from a male donor with early-stage non-small cell lung cancer. The specimen comprised PBMCs, sampled at follow-up.

The CDR3 DNA reads TGTGCCAGCTTGGGGGTCCAGGGGGCGAACTATGGCTACACCTTC. Its translation is CASLGVQGANYGYTF. The V call is TRBV2, the J call TRBJ1-2; 8 bases map to TRBD1. Germline V gives CDR1 SNHLY, CDR2 FYNNEI. There are 15 residues in the CDR3. V was clipped by 8 bases and J by 2 bases; unmatched bases: 10. The full variable domain, its missing parts supplied by reference TRBV2 and TRBJ1-2, is EPEVTQTPSHQVTQMGQEVILRCVPISNHLYFYWYRQILGQKVEFLVSFYNNEISEKSEIFDDQFSVERPDGSNFTLKIRSTKLEDSAMYFCASLGVQGANYGYTFGSGTRLTVV.